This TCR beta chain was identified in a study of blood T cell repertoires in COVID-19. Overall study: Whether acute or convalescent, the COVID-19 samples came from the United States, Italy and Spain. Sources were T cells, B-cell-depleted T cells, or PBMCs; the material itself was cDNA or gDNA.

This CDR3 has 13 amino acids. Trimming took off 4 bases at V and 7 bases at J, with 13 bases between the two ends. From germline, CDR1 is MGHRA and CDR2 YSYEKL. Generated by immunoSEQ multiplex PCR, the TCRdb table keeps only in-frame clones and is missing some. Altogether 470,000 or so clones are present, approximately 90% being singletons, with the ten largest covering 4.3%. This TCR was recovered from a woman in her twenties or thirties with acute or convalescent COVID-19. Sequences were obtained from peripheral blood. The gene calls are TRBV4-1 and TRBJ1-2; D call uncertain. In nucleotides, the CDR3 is TGCGCCAGCAGCCCGCTCCTAGCGGGTGGCTACACCTTC. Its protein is CASSPLLAGGYTF.